A selection of T cell receptor beta chains follows, all from one sample in a study of blood T cell repertoires in COVID-19. Libraries were prepared by immunoSEQ multiplex PCR; TCRdb keeps only in-frame clonotypes and omits some of them. The repertoire holds roughly 70,000 clones, with 73% as singletons. The sequencing input was peripheral blood. Receptors were obtained from a man between 60 and 75 years old with acute or convalescent COVID-19. CDR3s include the opening cysteine and the closing phenylalanine or tryptophan. The order of the fields is D gene, clone size, J gene, V gene, CDR3 protein, CDR3 DNA. A D gene is named only where the DNA matches it firmly. Only part of the rows carry a size: once, few, many, or a class if the clone is expanded.

D: TRBD1; size: .; J: TRBJ2-2; V: TRBV5-4; CDR3: CASSIPGTGASTGELFF; DNA: TGTGCCAGCAGCATCCCCGGGACAGGGGCGTCCACCGGGGAGCTGTTTTTT
D: .; size: once; J: TRBJ1-6; V: TRBV27; CDR3: CASSLRRNGSPLHF; DNA: TGTGCCAGCAGTTTACGGAGGAACGGGTCACCCCTCCACTTT
D: .; size: .; J: TRBJ2-7; V: TRBV20-1; CDR3: CSASSQGREQYF; DNA: TGCAGTGCTAGTTCCCAGGGGCGCGAGCAGTACTTC
D: .; size: once; J: TRBJ1-1; V: TRBV12-3/TRBV12-4; CDR3: CASSLQVNTEAFF; DNA: TGTGCCAGCAGTTTACAGGTAAACACTGAAGCTTTCTTT
D: .; size: .; J: TRBJ1-1; V: TRBV11-3; CDR3: CASSLDSGNTEAFF; DNA: TGTGCCAGCAGCTTAGACAGTGGGAACACTGAAGCTTTCTTT
D: .; size: .; J: TRBJ2-2; V: TRBV7-3; CDR3: CASSRELASIGELFF; DNA: TGTGCCAGCAGCCGCGAACTAGCTAGCATTGGGGAGCTGTTTTTT
D: TRBD1; size: .; J: TRBJ1-4; V: TRBV11-2; CDR3: CASSPRDSEFNEKLFF; DNA: TGTGCCAGCAGCCCCCGGGACAGCGAATTTAATGAAAAACTGTTTTTT
D: TRBD1; size: .; J: TRBJ1-1; V: TRBV5-1; CDR3: CASSLWTGEAFF; DNA: TGCGCCAGCAGCTTGTGGACAGGTGAAGCTTTCTTT
D: TRBD1; size: .; J: TRBJ1-6; V: TRBV27; CDR3: CASTWTGLSYNSPLHF; DNA: TGTGCCAGCACTTGGACAGGGTTGTCCTATAATTCACCCCTCCACTTT
D: TRBD2; size: .; J: TRBJ2-2; V: TRBV30; CDR3: CAWRRAGRDTGELFF; DNA: TGTGCCTGGAGACGGGCAGGGAGGGACACCGGGGAGCTGTTTTTT
D: TRBD2; size: .; J: TRBJ2-7; V: TRBV2; CDR3: CASRGVAGDYEQYF; DNA: TGTGCCAGCAGGGGGGTAGCGGGAGACTACGAGCAGTACTTC
D: TRBD2; size: once; J: TRBJ2-2; V: TRBV2; CDR3: CASSESIAGANGELFF; DNA: TGTGCCAGCAGTGAATCGATAGCGGGAGCTAACGGGGAGCTGTTTTTT
D: .; size: .; J: TRBJ2-3; V: TRBV10-1; CDR3: CASSLGGADTQYF; DNA: TGCGCCAGCAGCCTCGGAGGGGCAGATACGCAGTATTTT
D: .; size: .; J: TRBJ2-5; V: TRBV14; CDR3: CASSQDLVRETQYF; DNA: TGTGCCAGCAGCCAAGACCTAGTGAGGGAGACCCAGTACTTC
D: .; size: few; J: TRBJ2-3; V: TRBV4-2; CDR3: CASSQDITRGRETDTQYF; DNA: TGTGCCAGCAGCCAAGATATCACGAGGGGACGGGAGACAGATACGCAGTATTTT
D: TRBD2; size: .; J: TRBJ2-1; V: TRBV5-1; CDR3: CASTALGSGSRNEQFF; DNA: TGCGCCAGCACCGCTTTGGGTAGCGGGAGTAGGAATGAGCAGTTCTTC
D: .; size: .; J: TRBJ1-5; V: TRBV6-5; CDR3: CASIILGHSNQPQHF; DNA: TGTGCCAGCATTATCCTGGGGCATAGCAATCAGCCCCAGCATTTT
D: TRBD2; size: many; J: TRBJ2-1; V: TRBV9; CDR3: CASSVGLGFSYNEQFF; DNA: TGTGCCAGCAGCGTGGGACTAGGCTTCTCCTACAATGAGCAGTTCTTC
D: .; size: .; J: TRBJ1-1; V: TRBV20-1; CDR3: CSVWGRREAFF; DNA: TGCAGTGTTTGGGGGAGGAGAGAAGCTTTCTTT
D: .; size: .; J: TRBJ2-2; V: TRBV11-2; CDR3: CASSHISPNTGELFF; DNA: TGTGCCAGCAGCCACATATCTCCGAACACCGGGGAGCTGTTTTTT
D: .; size: few; J: TRBJ1-4; V: TRBV9; CDR3: CASSGQGVYEKLFF; DNA: TGTGCCAGCAGCGGGCAGGGCGTTTACGAAAAACTGTTTTTT
D: .; size: .; J: TRBJ1-3; V: TRBV30; CDR3: CAWSEPGPGNTIYF; DNA: TGTGCCTGGAGCGAACCAGGGCCCGGAAACACCATATATTTT
D: .; size: .; J: TRBJ1-5; V: TRBV4-1; CDR3: CASSQDTHQPQHF; DNA: TGCGCCAGCAGCCAAGACACTCATCAGCCCCAGCATTTT
D: TRBD2; size: .; J: TRBJ2-1; V: TRBV24-1; CDR3: CATSDQLAVSYNEQFF; DNA: TGTGCCACCAGTGACCAACTAGCGGTCTCCTACAATGAGCAGTTCTTC
D: .; size: .; J: TRBJ2-7; V: TRBV10-1; CDR3: CASSEEGNEQYF; DNA: TGCGCCAGCAGTGAGGAGGGCAACGAGCAGTACTTC
D: TRBD1; size: .; J: TRBJ1-1; V: TRBV6-5; CDR3: CASIKGTGNTEAFF; DNA: TGTGCCAGCATTAAGGGGACAGGTAACACTGAAGCTTTCTTT
D: .; size: .; J: TRBJ2-2; V: TRBV3-1/TRBV3-2; CDR3: CASSPTPQIGGTGELFF; DNA: TGTGCCAGCAGCCCAACCCCCCAAATCGGAGGCACCGGGGAGCTGTTTTTT
D: .; size: .; J: TRBJ2-5; V: TRBV6-5; CDR3: CASRRALQETQYF; DNA: TGTGCCAGCAGGAGGGCCCTCCAAGAGACCCAGTACTTC
D: TRBD2; size: .; J: TRBJ2-1; V: TRBV2; CDR3: CASKTAGAYNEQFF; DNA: TGTGCCAGCAAGACAGCGGGGGCCTACAATGAGCAGTTCTTC
D: .; size: once; J: TRBJ1-5; V: TRBV7-9; CDR3: CASSLDSPNQPQHF; DNA: TGTGCCAGCAGCTTGGACAGCCCCAATCAGCCCCAGCATTTT
D: .; size: .; J: TRBJ2-3; V: TRBV9; CDR3: CASSVGLAWADTQYF; DNA: TGTGCCAGCAGCGTAGGGTTAGCGTGGGCAGATACGCAGTATTTT
D: .; size: .; J: TRBJ1-2; V: TRBV27; CDR3: CASTQGRGNGYTF; DNA: TGTGCCAGCACCCAGGGGCGAGGAAATGGCTACACCTTC
D: .; size: .; J: TRBJ2-3; V: TRBV3-1/TRBV3-2; CDR3: CASSRRGTDTQYF; DNA: TGTGCCAGCAGCCGTCGGGGCACAGATACGCAGTATTTT
D: TRBD1; size: .; J: TRBJ2-3; V: TRBV3-1/TRBV3-2; CDR3: CASSRGTGAMSTDTQYF; DNA: TGTGCCAGCAGCCGTGGGACAGGGGCGATGAGCACAGATACGCAGTATTTT
D: TRBD2; size: .; J: TRBJ2-2; V: TRBV6-1; CDR3: CASSNSGVGGELFF; DNA: TGTGCCAGCAGTAATAGCGGGGTTGGCGGGGAGCTGTTTTTT
D: .; size: .; J: TRBJ2-3; V: TRBV21-1; CDR3: CASSKVGGLSTDTQYF; DNA: TGTGCCAGCAGCAAAGTTGGCGGATTGAGCACAGATACGCAGTATTTT
D: .; size: few; J: TRBJ2-1; V: TRBV2; CDR3: CASSGFEGYEQFF; DNA: TGTGCCAGCAGTGGCTTCGAGGGTTATGAGCAGTTCTTC
D: .; size: .; J: TRBJ2-3; V: TRBV5-1; CDR3: CASSLELDQDTQYF; DNA: TGCGCCAGCAGCTTGGAACTAGACCAAGATACGCAGTATTTT
D: TRBD1; size: .; J: TRBJ2-2; V: TRBV5-1; CDR3: CASSLAPQGADTGELFF; DNA: TGCGCCAGCAGCTTGGCTCCACAGGGGGCGGACACCGGGGAGCTGTTTTTT
D: .; size: .; J: TRBJ1-1; V: TRBV2; CDR3: CATRKDGMNTEAFF; DNA: TGTGCCACCAGGAAGGACGGGATGAACACTGAAGCTTTCTTT
D: .; size: .; J: TRBJ2-1; V: TRBV14; CDR3: CASSQDSPYYNEQFF; DNA: TGTGCCAGCAGCCAAGATTCCCCCTATTACAATGAGCAGTTCTTC
D: .; size: .; J: TRBJ2-1; V: TRBV28; CDR3: CASSIPRVANNEQFF; DNA: TGTGCCAGCAGTATCCCCAGGGTAGCTAACAATGAGCAGTTCTTC
D: TRBD1; size: .; J: TRBJ2-3; V: TRBV6-1; CDR3: CASSDGQGDTQYF; DNA: TGTGCCAGCAGTGATGGACAGGGGGATACGCAGTATTTT
D: .; size: .; J: TRBJ1-6; V: TRBV4-1; CDR3: CASSLVGLNSPLHF; DNA: TGCGCCAGCAGCCTCGTGGGGCTTAACTCACCCCTCCACTTT
D: .; size: .; J: TRBJ1-2; V: TRBV18; CDR3: CASSPSGNGYTF; DNA: TGTGCCAGCTCACCATCAGGGAATGGCTACACCTTC
D: TRBD2; size: .; J: TRBJ2-5; V: TRBV24-1; CDR3: CATSRGLAETQYF; DNA: TGTGCCACCAGCCGTGGACTAGCAGAGACCCAGTACTTC
D: TRBD2; size: .; J: TRBJ2-3; V: TRBV3-1/TRBV3-2; CDR3: CASSQDLGTSGDTQYF; DNA: TGTGCCAGCAGCCAAGACCTAGGGACTAGCGGAGATACGCAGTATTTT
D: .; size: few; J: TRBJ2-3; V: TRBV27; CDR3: CASSLEARDTQYF; DNA: TGTGCCAGCAGTTTAGAAGCGAGAGATACGCAGTATTTT
D: TRBD1; size: .; J: TRBJ1-3; V: TRBV14; CDR3: CASTGQGSGNTIYF; DNA: TGTGCCAGCACCGGACAGGGGTCTGGAAACACCATATATTTT
D: TRBD1; size: .; J: TRBJ1-5; V: TRBV19; CDR3: CASRDRGNGDQPQHF; DNA: TGTGCCAGTAGGGACAGGGGGAACGGGGATCAGCCCCAGCATTTT
D: TRBD2; size: .; J: TRBJ2-5; V: TRBV5-4; CDR3: CASSLLPSGGAAGGETQYF; DNA: TGTGCCAGCAGCTTGTTGCCTAGCGGGGGGGCGGCTGGGGGAGAGACCCAGTACTTC
D: TRBD1; size: .; J: TRBJ2-3; V: TRBV7-6; CDR3: CASSRRQGMRTDTQYF; DNA: TGTGCCAGCAGCAGAAGACAGGGCATGCGAACAGATACGCAGTATTTT
D: TRBD1; size: .; J: TRBJ2-3; V: TRBV24-1; CDR3: CATSDPRQGRTDTQYF; DNA: TGTGCCACCAGTGATCCCCGACAGGGGCGCACAGATACGCAGTATTTT
D: .; size: .; J: TRBJ1-2; V: TRBV29-1; CDR3: CSVEKVVQGVDGYTF; DNA: TGCAGCGTGGAAAAGGTAGTACAGGGTGTGGATGGCTACACCTTC